A single sample gave rise to the 3 T cell receptor beta chains below, sequenced in a study of T-cell reconstitution after alpha-beta-depleted transplantation in children. The TCRbeta library was prepared with unique molecular identifiers. Using its own MiXCR run on the PCR reads, TCRdb lists one record per CDR3 protein. The sample consists of some 830,000 distinct CDR3 sequences, 16% of them appearing once. The material was PBMCs, mostly from graft donor cells, obtained 360 days after TCRalphabeta/CD19-depleted stem cell transplant. These TCRs come from a male patient between 10 and 17 years old who had a stem cell transplant for acute lymphoblastic leukemia, so the T cells may come from the graft donor.

CDR3 coding DNA: TGTGCCAGCAGCTCTCGGGTCAGACGGGGGACAGATACGCAGTATTTT. It specifies CASSSRVRRGTDTQYF. This chain joins TRBV7-6 and TRBJ2-3; possible D gene TRBD2, 6 bases. V lost 4 bases and J 3 bases, leaving 17 bases between the germline ends. Germline V gene data show CDR1 as SGHVS and CDR2 as FNYEAQ. This CDR3 has 16 residues.

This clonotype appeared a few times. This chain uses TRBV5-1 with TRBJ2-2; possible D gene TRBD2, 5 bases. There are 14 residues in the CDR3. Germline CDR1 SGHRS, CDR2 YFSETQ. V shed 2 bases and J shed 7 bases, with 12 bases lying between them. CDR3 region: CASSFYPRDGELFF. The DNA for the CDR3 is TGCGCCAGCAGCTTTTACCCCCGGGACGGGGAGCTGTTTTTT.

The V and J genes are TRBV20-1 and TRBJ2-3; 7 bases fit TRBD1. In germline, CDR1 is DFQATT, CDR2 SNEGSKA (reference sequence). V shed 6 bases and J 3 bases; nucleotides not matched to a gene: 9. The CDR3 sequence is 14 residues long. In DNA form, the CDR3 reads TGCAGTGCGCCCCAGGGGGAAGGGACAGATACGCAGTATTTT. Amino acid sequence: CSAPQGEGTDTQYF.